These 19 T cell receptor beta chains were all obtained from the same sample, sequenced in a study of blood T cell repertoires in COVID-19. Measured with immunoSEQ multiplex PCR; TCRdb has only the in-frame clones, and not every one. The table has fewer than 200,000 clones, more than 75% seen once. The sequencing input was peripheral blood. These receptors all stem from a woman aged 55 to 70 with COVID-19, enrolled during active disease.

The chain joins TRBV9 to TRBJ2-2; D gene unclear. Trimming shortened V by 5 bases and J by 3 bases, and 8 bases separated the two germline ends. The CDR3 is made up of 13 amino acids. CDR1 is SGDLS, CDR2 YYNGEE, per germline. CDR3 nucleotides: TGTGCCAGCAGTTCAGACTACACCGGGGAGCTGTTTTTT. Amino acids: CASSSDYTGELFF.

The rearrangement joins TRBV4-2 to TRBJ2-3; 9 bases match TRBD2. The CDR3 totals 14 residues. Trimming cost V 4 bases and J 4 bases; bases outside gene matches: 3. Germline V gene lookup returns CDR1 LGHNA and CDR2 YNFKEQ. The CDR3 region is CASSLGLAADTQYF. CDR3 nucleotides: TGTGCCAGCAGCCTGGGACTAGCCGCAGATACGCAGTATTTT.

This chain links TRBV5-4 with TRBJ1-5; no reliable D call. The germline V gene has CDR1 SGHNT and CDR2 YYREEE (reference sequence). V shed 0 bases and J shed 0 bases, with 7 bases lying between them. The CDR3 contains 15 residues. CDR3 nucleotides: TGTGCCAGCAGCTTGGGAGGGTATAGCAATCAGCCCCAGCATTTT. The encoded protein is CASSLGGYSNQPQHF. The full variable domain, with the rest looked up from reference TRBV5-4 and TRBJ1-5, is ETGVTQSPTHLIKTRGQQVTLRCSSQSGHNTVSWYQQALGQGPQFIFQYYREEENGRGNFPPRFSGLQFPNYSSELNVNALELDDSALYLCASSLGGYSNQPQHFGDGTRLSIL.

This sequence joins TRBV19 and TRBJ2-1; 15 bases are shared with TRBD2. In germline, CDR1 is LNHDA, CDR2 SQIVND (reference sequence). The CDR3 has 19 amino acids. Unmatched junction bases numbered 18, after V lost 6 bases and J lost 9 bases. CDR3 nucleotides: TGTGCCAGTAGCTCTCCCGGGACTAGCGGGAGGATGGTGCATGGTGAGCAGTTCTTC. As protein: CASSSPGTSGRMVHGEQFF.

The rearrangement uses TRBV28 and TRBJ1-4; 8 nucleotides align to TRBD1. V shed 5 bases, J shed 8 bases, and the junction held 10 bases outside the gene matches. Germline CDR1 is MDHEN and CDR2 is SYDVKM. The CDR3 is 15 amino acids. The CDR3 region is CASSLPGQGWEKLFF. As DNA, the CDR3 is TGTGCCAGCAGTCTCCCCGGACAGGGTTGGGAAAAACTGTTTTTT.

The rearrangement links TRBV7-2 to TRBJ1-5; the D is unclear. This CDR3 has 17 amino acids. Germline loops: CDR1 SGHTA, CDR2 FQGNSA. The V gene lost 5 bases and the J gene lost 2 bases, with 19 bases spanning the gap. The CDR3 region is CASSVTGMGLGNQPQHF. The CDR3 DNA sequence: TGTGCCAGCAGCGTTACGGGGATGGGGTTAGGCAATCAGCCCCAGCATTTT.

The gene calls are TRBV19 and TRBJ1-4; 10 positions agree with TRBD1. Trimming at V came to 3 bases and at J to 8 bases, leaving 6 bases not matched to a gene. CDR1 is LNHDA and CDR2 is SQIVND in the germline V gene (reference sequence). This CDR3 has 15 residues. CDR3 bases: TGTGCCAGTAGTATCTTACCGGGACAGGGGGAAAAACTGTTTTTT. Translated: CASSILPGQGEKLFF.

J is TRBJ2-2 and V is TRBV7-3; tentative D call: TRBD1 (6 bases). Trimming took off 2 bases at V and 3 bases at J, with 13 bases between the two ends. Germline CDR1 is SGHTA and CDR2 is FQGTGA. This CDR3 region has 16 residues. The CDR3 region is CASSLSRGHDTGELFF. The CDR3 DNA sequence: TGTGCCAGCAGCTTATCGAGGGGACACGACACCGGGGAGCTGTTTTTT.

This chain uses TRBV7-9 with TRBJ2-5; 9 nucleotides align to TRBD2. The CDR3 spans 15 residues. V shed 7 bases and J 3 bases; nucleotides not matched to a gene: 9. CDR1 SEHNR and CDR2 FQNEAQ come from the germline V gene (reference sequence). CDR3 amino acids: CASNPSGTTKETQYF. Here the CDR3 DNA reads TGTGCCAGCAACCCTAGCGGGACAACTAAAGAGACCCAGTACTTC. Using reference TRBV7-9 and TRBJ2-5 for the parts outside the CDR3, the full variable domain is DTGVSQNPRHKITKRGQNVTFRCDPISEHNRLYWYRQTLGQGPEFLTYFQNEAQLEKSRLLSDRFSAERPKGSFSTLEIQRTEQGDSAMYLCASNPSGTTKETQYFGPGTRLLVL.

This clone has a handful of counts. The chain joins TRBV14 to TRBJ1-3, with D possibly being TRBD1 (6 bases). Germline V gene lookup returns CDR1 SGHDN and CDR2 FVKESK. The V end was cut by 4 bases, the J end by 2 bases, with 12 bases between. This CDR3 is built from 15 residues. CDR3 loop: CASSRPGAPGNTIYF. In DNA form, the CDR3 reads TGTGCCAGCAGCCGACCAGGGGCGCCTGGAAACACCATATATTTT.

V usage is TRBV4-2 and J usage is TRBJ1-1, with D possibly being TRBD1 (6 bases). Germline values: CDR1 LGHNA, CDR2 YNFKEQ. The ends were cut back, 0 bases at V and 9 bases at J, with 23 bases in the middle. The CDR3 spans 17 residues. CDR3: CASSQDRRGGGVRKAFF. The CDR3 region has the DNA TGTGCCAGCAGCCAAGATAGACGAGGGGGTGGGGTGCGTAAAGCTTTCTTT.

This rearrangement joins TRBV3-1 (or the pseudogene TRBV3-2) to TRBJ1-1, with D perhaps matching TRBD1 (5 bases). The CDR3 has 15 residues. V was trimmed by 0 bases and J by 4 bases, leaving 12 bases between them. Germline V CDR1 and CDR2: LGHDT, YNNKEL (reference sequence). CDR3 protein: CASSQDWEGRTEAFF. Written as DNA, the CDR3 is TGTGCCAGCAGCCAAGATTGGGAGGGGCGCACTGAAGCTTTCTTT.

This clone was observed a single time. The chain combines TRBV11-3 with TRBJ2-5; 12 nucleotides agree with TRBD1. J lost 5 bases, V lost 4 bases, and 5 bases had no gene match. This CDR3 is 15 amino acids long. Germline loops: CDR1 SGHNT, CDR2 YENEEA. The DNA for the CDR3 is TGTGCCAGCAGCTCGGGACAGGGGGCGAGGGAGACCCAGTACTTC. This encodes CASSSGQGARETQYF.

The DNA of the CDR3 is TGTGCCAGTAGCCCCCGGTGGTCTGGAAACACCATATATTTT. This gives the protein CASSPRWSGNTIYF. The chain employs TRBV19 and TRBJ1-3; D gene uncertain. Per germline, CDR1 LNHDA and CDR2 SQIVND (reference sequence). V lost 6 bases, J lost 1 base, and 10 bases lay in between. The CDR3 has 14 residues.

The chain employs TRBV11-2 and TRBJ2-3; TRBD2 matches 10 bases. Germline CDR1 and CDR2: SGHAT and FQNNGV. V trimming: 5 bases; J trimming: 2 bases; junction bases outside the gene matches: 7. This CDR3 region has 16 residues. The CDR3 protein is CASSPSGGALTDTQYF. In nucleotides, the CDR3 is TGTGCCAGCAGCCCCAGCGGGGGGGCTCTCACAGATACGCAGTATTTT.

The rearrangement uses TRBV6-2 or TRBV6-3 and TRBJ2-6, with D possibly TRBD2 on 5 matching bases. The CDR3 runs 13 residues. Germline V gene sequence: CDR1 MNHEY, CDR2 SVGEGT. V was clipped by 5 bases and J by 4 bases, with 6 bases between them. The CDR3 is CASSRGGANVLTF. The DNA for the CDR3 is TGTGCCAGCAGTCGGGGAGGGGCCAACGTCCTGACTTTC.

This rearrangement joins TRBV7-2 to TRBJ2-1; D is unclear. From germline, CDR1 is SGHTA and CDR2 FQGNSA. The CDR3 is 15 residues long. The V end lost 1 base, the J end lost 0 bases, and 7 bases lay between the germline ends. The CDR3 nucleotides read TGTGCCAGCAGCTTAGACTACTACTCCTACAATGAGCAGTTCTTC. Translation: CASSLDYYSYNEQFF.

The chain combines TRBV19 with TRBJ1-4; D is unclear. Trimming took 4 bases from V and 8 from J, leaving 11 bases between them. The CDR3 is 13 amino acids. Germline CDR1 reads LNHDA; CDR2 reads SQIVND (reference sequence). CDR3 nucleotides: TGTGCCAGTAGTAAGACCGGGAACGAAAAACTGTTTTTT. It yields the protein CASSKTGNEKLFF.

This chain connects TRBV2 to TRBJ1-4, with TRBD1 as a possible D gene (6 bases). In germline, CDR1 is SNHLY, CDR2 FYNNEI. Trimming pared 6 bases from V and 8 bases from J, leaving 22 bases between. CDR3 length: 16 amino acids. DNA of the CDR3: TGTGCCAGCAGCCCCCAACAGGGCGGCCTGGGAGAAAAACTGTTTTTT. Translation: CASSPQQGGLGEKLFF.